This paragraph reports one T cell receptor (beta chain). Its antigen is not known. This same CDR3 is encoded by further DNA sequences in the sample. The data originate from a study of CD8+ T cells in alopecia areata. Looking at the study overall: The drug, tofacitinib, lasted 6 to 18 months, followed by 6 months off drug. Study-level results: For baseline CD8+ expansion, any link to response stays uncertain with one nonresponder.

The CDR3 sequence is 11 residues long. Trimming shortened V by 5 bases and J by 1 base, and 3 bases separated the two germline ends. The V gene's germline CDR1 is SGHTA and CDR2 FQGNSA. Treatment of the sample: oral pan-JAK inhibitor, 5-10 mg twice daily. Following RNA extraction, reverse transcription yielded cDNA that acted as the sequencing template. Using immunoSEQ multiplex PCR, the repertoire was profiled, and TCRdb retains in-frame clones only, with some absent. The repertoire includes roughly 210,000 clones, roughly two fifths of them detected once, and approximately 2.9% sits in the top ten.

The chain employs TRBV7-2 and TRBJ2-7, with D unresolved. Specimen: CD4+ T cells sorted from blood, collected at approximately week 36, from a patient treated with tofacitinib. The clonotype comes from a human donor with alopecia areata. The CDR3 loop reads CASSPSYEQYF. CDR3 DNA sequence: TGTGCCAGCAGCCCATCCTACGAGCAGTACTTC.